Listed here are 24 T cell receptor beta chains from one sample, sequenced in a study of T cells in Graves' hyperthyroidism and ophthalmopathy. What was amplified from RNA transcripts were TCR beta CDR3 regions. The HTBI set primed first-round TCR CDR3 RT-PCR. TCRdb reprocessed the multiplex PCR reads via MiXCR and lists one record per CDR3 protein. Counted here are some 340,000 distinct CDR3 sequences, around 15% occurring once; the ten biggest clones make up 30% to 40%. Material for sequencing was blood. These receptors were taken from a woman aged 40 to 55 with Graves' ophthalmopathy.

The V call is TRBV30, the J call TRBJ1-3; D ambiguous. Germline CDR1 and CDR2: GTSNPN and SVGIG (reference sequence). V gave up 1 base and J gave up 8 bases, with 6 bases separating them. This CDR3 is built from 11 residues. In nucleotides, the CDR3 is TGTGCCTGGAGTGGTTCGGACACCATATATTTT. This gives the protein CAWSGSDTIYF.

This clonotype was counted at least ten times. CDR3 nucleotide sequence: TGCAGTGCTAGAGGAAGGACCCAAGAGACCCAGTACTTC. Translating it yields CSARGRTQETQYF. The chain combines TRBV20-1 with TRBJ2-5; D not certain. The germline V gene encodes CDR1 DFQATT and CDR2 SNEGSKA (reference sequence). The CDR3 consists of 13 residues. V gave up 1 base and J gave up 1 base, with 7 bases separating them.

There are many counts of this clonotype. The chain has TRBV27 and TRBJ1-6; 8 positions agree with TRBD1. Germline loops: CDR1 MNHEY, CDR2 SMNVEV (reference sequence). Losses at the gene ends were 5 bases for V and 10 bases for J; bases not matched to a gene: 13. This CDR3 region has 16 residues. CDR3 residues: CASSQLRGRGRSPLHF. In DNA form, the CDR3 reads TGTGCCAGCAGTCAGCTCAGGGGGCGAGGACGATCACCCCTCCACTTT.

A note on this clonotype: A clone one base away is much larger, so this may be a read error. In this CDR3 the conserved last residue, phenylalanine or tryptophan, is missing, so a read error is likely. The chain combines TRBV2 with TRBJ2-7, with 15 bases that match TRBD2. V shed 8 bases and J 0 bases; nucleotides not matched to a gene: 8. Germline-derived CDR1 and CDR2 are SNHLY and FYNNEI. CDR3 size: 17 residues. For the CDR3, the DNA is TGTGCCAGCGGAGAGGGACTAGCGGGGGGCCGCTCCTACGAGCAGTACTCC. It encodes CASGEGLAGGRSYEQYS.

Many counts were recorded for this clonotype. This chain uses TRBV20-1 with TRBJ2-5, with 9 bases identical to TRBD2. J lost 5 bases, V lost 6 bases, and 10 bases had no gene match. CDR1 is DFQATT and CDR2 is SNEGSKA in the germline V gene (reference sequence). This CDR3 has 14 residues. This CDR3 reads CSAGELAGWETQYF. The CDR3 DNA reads TGCAGTGCCGGGGAGCTAGCGGGGTGGGAGACCCAGTACTTC.

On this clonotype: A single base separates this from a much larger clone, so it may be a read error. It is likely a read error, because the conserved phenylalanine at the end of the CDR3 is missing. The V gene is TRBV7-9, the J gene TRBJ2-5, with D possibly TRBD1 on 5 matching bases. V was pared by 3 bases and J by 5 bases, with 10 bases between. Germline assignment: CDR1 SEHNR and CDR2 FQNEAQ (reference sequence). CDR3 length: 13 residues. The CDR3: CASSFGAQETQYL. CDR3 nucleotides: TGTGCCAGCAGCTTTGGGGCGCAGGAGACCCAGTACCTC.

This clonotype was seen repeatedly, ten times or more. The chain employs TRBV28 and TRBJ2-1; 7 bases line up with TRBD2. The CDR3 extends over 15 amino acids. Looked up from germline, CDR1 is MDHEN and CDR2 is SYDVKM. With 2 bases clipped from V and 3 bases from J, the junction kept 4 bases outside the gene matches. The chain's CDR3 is CASSLIGTIYNEQFF. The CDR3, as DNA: TGTGCCAGCAGTTTAATCGGGACTATCTACAATGAGCAGTTCTTC.

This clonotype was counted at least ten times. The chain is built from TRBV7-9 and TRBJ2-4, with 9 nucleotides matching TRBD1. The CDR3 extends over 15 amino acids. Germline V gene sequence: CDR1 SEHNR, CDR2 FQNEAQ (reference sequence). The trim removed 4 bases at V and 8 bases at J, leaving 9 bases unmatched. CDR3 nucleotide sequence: TGTGCCAGCAGCTCGCCGACAGGGGGGGCGGACATTCAGTACTTC. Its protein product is CASSSPTGGADIQYF.

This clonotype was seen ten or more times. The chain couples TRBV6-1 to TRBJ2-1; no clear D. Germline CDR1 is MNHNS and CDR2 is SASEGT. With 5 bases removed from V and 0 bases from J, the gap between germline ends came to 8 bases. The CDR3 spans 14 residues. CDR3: CASSYTDSYNEQFF. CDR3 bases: TGTGCCAGCAGTTATACAGACTCCTACAATGAGCAGTTCTTC.

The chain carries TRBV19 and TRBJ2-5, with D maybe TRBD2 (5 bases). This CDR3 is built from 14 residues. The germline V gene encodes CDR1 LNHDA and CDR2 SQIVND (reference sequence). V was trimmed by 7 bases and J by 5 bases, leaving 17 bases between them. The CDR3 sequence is CASTSGERRETQYF. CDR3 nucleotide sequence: TGTGCCAGTACCAGTGGGGAGCGGAGGGAGACCCAGTACTTC.

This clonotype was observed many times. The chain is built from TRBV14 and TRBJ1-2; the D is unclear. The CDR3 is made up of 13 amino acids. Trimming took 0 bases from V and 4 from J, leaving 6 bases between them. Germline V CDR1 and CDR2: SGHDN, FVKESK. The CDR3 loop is CASSQDQSYGYTF. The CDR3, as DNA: TGTGCCAGCAGCCAAGACCAGAGCTATGGCTACACCTTC.

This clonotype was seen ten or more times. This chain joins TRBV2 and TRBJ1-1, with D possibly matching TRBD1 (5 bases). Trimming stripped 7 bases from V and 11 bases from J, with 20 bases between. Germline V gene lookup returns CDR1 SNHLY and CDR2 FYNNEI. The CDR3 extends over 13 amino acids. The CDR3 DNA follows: TGTGCCAGCAAGACTACGACAGCGATAGAGGCTTTCTTT. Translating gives CASKTTTAIEAFF.

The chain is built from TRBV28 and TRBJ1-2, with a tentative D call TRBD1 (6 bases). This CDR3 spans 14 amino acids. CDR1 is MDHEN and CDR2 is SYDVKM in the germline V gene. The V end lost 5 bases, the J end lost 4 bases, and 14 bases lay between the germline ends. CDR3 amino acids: CASSLTGFRYGYTF. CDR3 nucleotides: TGTGCCAGCAGTCTAACAGGGTTCCGCTATGGCTACACCTTC.

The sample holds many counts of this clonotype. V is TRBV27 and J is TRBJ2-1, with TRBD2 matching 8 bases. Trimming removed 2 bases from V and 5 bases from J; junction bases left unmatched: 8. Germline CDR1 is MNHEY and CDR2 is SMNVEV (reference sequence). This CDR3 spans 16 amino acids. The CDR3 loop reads CASSLMAGGLNNEQFF. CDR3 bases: TGTGCCAGCAGTTTAATGGCGGGGGGATTAAACAATGAGCAGTTCTTC.

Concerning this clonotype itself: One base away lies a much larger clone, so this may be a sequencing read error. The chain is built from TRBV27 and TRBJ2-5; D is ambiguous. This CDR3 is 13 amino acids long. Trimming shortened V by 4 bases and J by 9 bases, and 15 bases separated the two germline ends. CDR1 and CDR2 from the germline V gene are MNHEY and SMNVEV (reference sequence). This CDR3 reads CASSSSPRRAQYF. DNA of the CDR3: TGTGCCAGCAGTTCATCCCCTCGCCGGGCCCAGTACTTC.

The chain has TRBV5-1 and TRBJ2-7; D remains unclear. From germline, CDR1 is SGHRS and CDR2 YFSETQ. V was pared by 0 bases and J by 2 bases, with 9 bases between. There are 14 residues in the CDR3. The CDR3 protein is CASSLDHFPYEQYF. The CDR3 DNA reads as TGCGCCAGCAGCTTGGATCATTTTCCCTACGAGCAGTACTTC.

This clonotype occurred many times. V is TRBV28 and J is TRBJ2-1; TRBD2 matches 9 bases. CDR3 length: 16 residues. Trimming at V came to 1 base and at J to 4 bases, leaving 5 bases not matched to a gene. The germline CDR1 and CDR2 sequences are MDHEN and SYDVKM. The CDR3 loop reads CASSLFLAGVYNEQFF. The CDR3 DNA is TGTGCCAGCAGTTTATTCTTAGCGGGAGTGTACAATGAGCAGTTCTTC.

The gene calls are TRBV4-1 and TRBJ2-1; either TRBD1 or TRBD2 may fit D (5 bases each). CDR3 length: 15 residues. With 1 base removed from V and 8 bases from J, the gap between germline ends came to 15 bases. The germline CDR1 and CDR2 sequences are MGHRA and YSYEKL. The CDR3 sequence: CASSQGQGVADEQFF. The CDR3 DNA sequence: TGCGCCAGCAGCCAAGGGCAGGGAGTCGCCGATGAGCAGTTCTTC.

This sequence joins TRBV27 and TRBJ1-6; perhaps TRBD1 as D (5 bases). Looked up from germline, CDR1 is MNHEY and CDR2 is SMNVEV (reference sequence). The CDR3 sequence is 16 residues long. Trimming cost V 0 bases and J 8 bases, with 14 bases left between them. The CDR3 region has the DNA TGTGCCAGCAGTTTATCAGCCCGGGGCGTCGATTCACCCCTCCACTTT. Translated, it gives CASSLSARGVDSPLHF.

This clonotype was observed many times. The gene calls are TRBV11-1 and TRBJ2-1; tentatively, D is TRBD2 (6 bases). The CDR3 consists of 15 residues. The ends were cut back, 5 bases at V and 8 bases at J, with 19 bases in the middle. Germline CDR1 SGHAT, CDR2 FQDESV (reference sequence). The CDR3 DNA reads TGTGCCAGCAGCCCCCGCCGGGACTCCATGGATGAGCAGTTCTTC. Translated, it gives CASSPRRDSMDEQFF.

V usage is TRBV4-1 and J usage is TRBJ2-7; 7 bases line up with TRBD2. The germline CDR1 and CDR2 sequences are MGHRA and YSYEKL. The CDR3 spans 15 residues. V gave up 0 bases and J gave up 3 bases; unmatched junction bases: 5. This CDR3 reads CASSQELATYYEQYF. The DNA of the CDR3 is TGCGCCAGCAGCCAAGAACTAGCGACCTACTACGAGCAGTACTTC.

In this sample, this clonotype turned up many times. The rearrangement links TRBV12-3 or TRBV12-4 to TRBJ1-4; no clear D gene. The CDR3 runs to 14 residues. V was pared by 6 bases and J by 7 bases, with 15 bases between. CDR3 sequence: CASSATRRVEKLFF. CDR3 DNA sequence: TGTGCCAGCAGCGCGACCCGTCGGGTTGAAAAACTGTTTTTT.

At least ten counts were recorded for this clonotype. CDR3 loop: CASSPQGPSGGGDTQYF. The CDR3 nucleotides are TGTGCCAGCAGTCCCCAGGGACCTAGCGGGGGTGGGGATACGCAGTATTTT. The V call is TRBV6-1, the J call TRBJ2-3, with 10 nucleotides matching TRBD2. The ends lost 5 bases at V and 6 bases at J; junction bases unmatched: 14. The CDR3 extends over 17 amino acids. CDR1 and CDR2 from the germline V gene are MNHNS and SASEGT.

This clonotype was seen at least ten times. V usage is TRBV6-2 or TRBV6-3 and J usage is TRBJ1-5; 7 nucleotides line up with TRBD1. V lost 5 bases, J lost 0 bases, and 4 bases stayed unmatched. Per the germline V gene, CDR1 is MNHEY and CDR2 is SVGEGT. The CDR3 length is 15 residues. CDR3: CASSPHRGSNQPQHF. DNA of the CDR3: TGTGCCAGCAGTCCCCACAGGGGTAGCAATCAGCCCCAGCATTTT.